The source of this T cell receptor beta chain is a study of shared clonotypes between healthy human individuals (dated by TCRdb to 2018 to 2021). Some background on the complete study: A couple of women and a few men aged 18 to 49 years were included in the cohort. To estimate repertoire size and how much clonotype sharing occurs between individuals, the study deeply sequenced the blood TCR repertoires of five healthy adults. Per donor, three plates each were used for CD4 naive and CD4 memory, two for CD8 naive, and one for CD8 memory. To increase sequencing depth and limit assay-specific biases, TCR repertoire library preparation and sequencing were carried out by different laboratories using diverse techniques. Between about 0.85 and 8.9 billion PBMCs per donor were obtained by leukapheresis. Paper-wide results and their limitations: Roughly 5% of naive CD4, roughly 3.5% of naive CD8, about 2.5% of memory CD4, and less than 0.45% of memory CD8 clonotypes were shared across a few donors. Compared with non-shared clonotypes, the clonotypes found in all four sorted-subset donors had higher generation probabilities. Naive subsets generally had larger estimated clonotype richness than memory subsets. The small number of donors limited the genetic and exposure-history diversity represented. Sampling was restricted to blood, and TCR repertoires in tissue are likely to differ from TCR repertoires in blood. Incomplete sequencing was indicated by rarefaction of sorted-subset datasets, despite the large sequencing depth. Based on pairwise subsampling, the degree of clonotype sharing among donors was expected to be affected by sequencing depth.

Using the deep immunoSEQ assay, multiplex PCR amplified TCR CDR3 regions from genomic DNA. Extracted genomic DNA from each cell subset was distributed evenly across all wells of several immunoSEQ 96-well plates, and each plate was treated as a replicate. For sorted subsets, approximately 210 ng genomic DNA, equal to about 30,000 T cell genomes, was loaded into each replicate PCR. Purified libraries were measured with a Qubit 3.0 fluorometer, size-checked on a Bioanalyzer 2100, and measured again with the KAPA Library Quantification kit. Every immunoSEQ 96-well plate was sequenced on a dedicated single-read 150-cycle Illumina NextSeq 550 flow cell. The published analysis was carried out like this. Because the immunoSEQ output included only junctional sequences and no quality scores, the filtering could not be the same as the filtering used for full-length reads. Sequences were annotated with PyIR, a Python wrapper for IgBLAST v1.9, and V/J genes and CDR3 were assigned using IMGT germline references. Reads were removed for weak V/J assignments (E-value above 1e-6), missing CDR3, stop codons, out-of-frame junctions, or ambiguous translated residues. A V3J clonotype was defined by an identical inferred V gene, J gene, and CDR3 amino acid sequence. To compute the percentage overlap between repertoires, the number of shared unique clonotypes was divided by the size of the smaller repertoire. Three approaches were used to assess repertoire richness: RTK rarefaction, the Chao1 estimator, and Recon v2.1 estimates of unobserved clonotypes. For all TCRbeta clonotypes obtained by the gDNA method from four donors, generation probabilities were computed with OLGA. The clones in this table, taken by TCRdb from immuneACCESS, are in-frame only. Not every clone is retained; where verified, under half of the shortfall comes from an unresolved V gene, and the cause of the rest is unknown. Clone size and V and J calls were adopted from that table, with D and trimming inferred from the DNA. This sample has a few million clones in its table, and 90% to 95% of those were observed once. The leading ten clones occupy 0.14% of the sample.

From the germline V gene (reference sequence), CDR1 is SEHNR and CDR2 is FQNEAQ. The germline V and J ends show losses of 5 bases and 7 bases respectively, and no gene match explains 13 bases of the junction. From the cysteine through the phenylalanine, the CDR3 covers 15 amino acids. CDR3 DNA only is kept here, 45 bases in frame from base 1. Healthy HIV-negative adults with no recently reported acute infections or vaccinations were included as donors. All donors were Caucasian adults living in Nashville, Tennessee, USA. Magnetic negative selection was used to enrich CD4+ T cells, after which naive cells were positively selected on CD45RA and the negative fraction became the memory subset. After blood collection by leukapheresis, PBMCs were isolated using Ficoll-Histopaque density gradient centrifugation and then cryopreserved in the vapor phase of liquid nitrogen. Analytical flow cytometry was used to check the purity and quantity of each magnetically sorted T cell population. Genomic DNA was isolated from each sorted fraction and quantified by UV absorbance on a Nanodrop 2000c.

As regards this clone: Its cognate antigen has yet to be identified. Base qualities are missing; no much larger clone stands one base away.

The sample was naive CD4+ T cells sorted from blood. The cell subset or site label on this specimen signifies: CD45RA+ positively selected. The TCR comes from a man in his late teens or twenties in good health. Recombination connected TRBV7-9 to TRBJ1-2; 7 central nucleotides agree with TRBD1. The DNA reads as follows: TGTGCCAGCAGCATAGGGGACAGAGAGGGCCCTGGCTACACCTTC. The resulting protein is CASSIGDREGPGYTF.